Shown below are 26 T cell receptor beta chains from a single sample sequenced in a study of follicular helper T cells after annual influenza vaccination. Specified time point: 2014-2015 season, 7 days after vaccination. Using immunoSEQ multiplex PCR, the repertoire was profiled, and TCRdb retains in-frame clones only, with some absent. The sample yields about 7,800 clones, less than 85% seen once. Sequences were derived from CXCR5+ CD38- circulating T follicular helper cells from blood, sampled 7 days after influenza vaccination. Subset meaning: circulating Tfh, non-naive CD4+CXCR5+PD-1+ (ICOS+CD38+ or ICOS-CD38-). The receptors come from an adult who received the influenza vaccine.

The chain combines TRBV7-2 with TRBJ2-3; D is unresolved. Germline values: CDR1 SGHTA, CDR2 FQGNSA. Trimming cost V 2 bases and J 0 bases, with 9 bases left between them. The CDR3 has 15 residues. CDR3 loop: CASSLQTPSTDTQYF. In DNA form, the CDR3 reads TGTGCCAGCAGCTTACAGACCCCTAGCACAGATACGCAGTATTTT.

This chain links TRBV5-4 with TRBJ2-2, with 8 nucleotides matching TRBD1. Germline loops: CDR1 SGHNT, CDR2 YYREEE (reference sequence). The J segment lost 2 bases and the V segment lost 0 bases, leaving 3 bases of the junction unmatched. The CDR3 is made up of 16 amino acids. The CDR3 DNA sequence: TGTGCCAGCAGCTTGGAACAGGGGGGTAACACCGGGGAGCTGTTTTTT. This translates into CASSLEQGGNTGELFF.

The V call is TRBV7-2, the J call TRBJ2-1; no firm D call. Germline CDR1 is SGHTA and CDR2 is FQGNSA. V was cut by 5 bases and J by 7 bases, with 12 bases left in between. The CDR3 sequence is 13 residues long. CDR3 sequence: CASSEHLGNEQFF. The CDR3 coding sequence is TGTGCCAGCAGCGAACACCTGGGGAATGAGCAGTTCTTC.

This clone was detected a few times. The chain uses TRBV7-2 and TRBJ2-7; D is ambiguous. This CDR3 region has 12 residues. CDR1 is SGHTA, CDR2 FQGNSA, per germline. Trimming removed 2 bases from V and 3 bases from J, with 5 bases in between. The chain's CDR3 is CASSLSHYEQYF. The DNA for the CDR3 is TGTGCCAGCAGCTTATCCCACTACGAGCAGTACTTC.

The chain employs TRBV27 and TRBJ2-6; 8 bases align to TRBD1. V lost 2 bases to trimming and J lost 4 bases; unmatched junction nucleotides: 4. Per the germline V gene, CDR1 is MNHEY and CDR2 is SMNVEV (reference sequence). The CDR3 is 16 amino acids. Written as DNA, the CDR3 is TGTGCCAGCAGTTTACGGACAGGGTCCGGGGCCAACGTCCTGACTTTC. Translation: CASSLRTGSGANVLTF.

This CDR3 is CASRRTGDSYEQYF. The CDR3 DNA follows: TGTGCCAGCAGAAGAACAGGGGATTCATACGAGCAGTACTTC. The chain couples TRBV6-1 to TRBJ2-7, with 7 bases that match TRBD1. Trimming removed 6 bases from V and 4 bases from J; junction bases left unmatched: 9. The CDR3 is 14 residues long. CDR1 MNHNS and CDR2 SASEGT come from the germline V gene.

On this clone: The junction differs from germline at one of its ends, possibly a read error. The chain has TRBV6-5 and TRBJ2-1, with 10 bases fitting TRBD2. The CDR3 is 13 residues long. Germline loops: CDR1 MNHEY, CDR2 SVGAGI. CDR3 amino acids: CASSPPTSGVMIF. The CDR3 nucleotides read TGTGCCAGCAGTCCCCCCACTAGCGGGGTAATGATCTTC.

The chain combines TRBV7-8 with TRBJ1-1, with D perhaps matching TRBD1 (6 bases). This CDR3 is built from 15 residues. V was pared by 0 bases and J by 1 base, with 9 bases between. From germline, CDR1 is SGHVS and CDR2 FQNEAQ. CDR3 protein: CASSLARTENTEAFF. The CDR3 DNA follows: TGTGCCAGCAGCTTAGCGCGGACAGAGAACACTGAAGCTTTCTTT.

The V gene is TRBV29-1, the J gene TRBJ2-5; D is uncertain. This CDR3 contains 12 residues. With 4 bases removed from V and 1 base from J, the gap between germline ends came to 7 bases. The V gene's germline CDR1 is SQVTM and CDR2 ANQGSEA. CDR3 amino acids: CSVGQAQETQYF. The CDR3 nucleotides read TGCAGCGTTGGTCAGGCCCAAGAGACCCAGTACTTC. Using reference TRBV29-1 and TRBJ2-5 for the parts outside the CDR3, the full variable domain is SAVISQKPSRDICQRGTSLTIQCQVDSQVTMMFWYRQQPGQSLTLIATANQGSEATYESGFVIDKFPISRPNLTFSTLTVSNMSPEDSSIYLCSVGQAQETQYFGPGTRLLVL.

The chain is built from TRBV6-1 and TRBJ2-5; D could derive from TRBD1 or TRBD2 (5 bases each). This CDR3 region has 15 residues. V was shortened by 4 bases and J by 1 base, with 13 bases between the two germline ends. Germline V gives CDR1 MNHNS, CDR2 SASEGT. DNA of the CDR3: TGTGCCAGCAGTGGAACGGGACGGCCCCAAGAGACCCAGTACTTC. Protein product: CASSGTGRPQETQYF.

The chain joins TRBV5-5 to TRBJ2-7, with TRBD2 matching over 10 bases. This CDR3 comprises 14 residues. V trimming: 4 bases; J trimming: 4 bases; junction bases outside the gene matches: 5. Germline lookup yields CDR1 SGHKS and CDR2 YYEKEE (reference sequence). CDR3 nucleotide sequence: TGTGCCAGCAGCGCTTCTAGCGGGGGATACGAGCAGTACTTC. Its translation: CASSASSGGYEQYF. The full variable domain, its missing parts supplied by reference TRBV5-5 and TRBJ2-7, is DAGVTQSPTHLIKTRGQQVTLRCSPISGHKSVSWYQQVLGQGPQFIFQYYEKEERGRGNFPDRFSARQFPNYSSELNVNALLLGDSALYLCASSASSGGYEQYFGPGTRLTVT.

V and J are TRBV14 and TRBJ1-6; TRBD1 matches at 9 bases. V gave up 6 bases and J gave up 7 bases; unmatched junction bases: 4. CDR1 SGHDN and CDR2 FVKESK come from the germline V gene. The CDR3 covers 14 residues. CDR3 bases: TGTGCCAGCAGTCTTACAGGGGGCAATTCACCCCTCCACTTT. As protein: CASSLTGGNSPLHF. Drawing the rest from reference TRBV14 and TRBJ1-6, the complete variable domain is EAGVTQFPSHSVIEKGQTVTLRCDPISGHDNLYWYRRVMGKEIKFLLHFVKESKQDESGMPNNRFLAERTGGTYSTLKVQPAELEDSGVYFCASSLTGGNSPLHFGNGTRLTVT.

V and J are TRBV9 and TRBJ1-1; TRBD1 matches at 7 bases. The CDR3 sequence is 17 residues long. Germline loops: CDR1 SGDLS, CDR2 YYNGEE. The V and J ends lost 4 bases and 3 bases, in that order; junction bases with no gene match: 15. CDR3 residues: CASSSDDRVEGYTEAFF. The CDR3 DNA reads TGTGCCAGCAGCTCAGACGACAGGGTAGAAGGTTACACTGAAGCTTTCTTT.

The chain joins TRBV6-6 to TRBJ2-7; tentatively, D is TRBD1 or TRBD2 (5 bases each). The CDR3 has 13 residues. CDR1 and CDR2 from the germline V gene are MNHNY and SVGAGI (reference sequence). V lost 0 bases, J lost 7 bases, and 10 bases lay in between. CDR3 protein: CASSYSRGVEQYF. The CDR3, as DNA: TGTGCCAGCAGTTACTCGAGAGGGGTGGAGCAGTACTTC.

In this sample, this clone turned up a few times. The chain employs TRBV11-2 and TRBJ2-2; D gene ambiguous. The germline V gene has CDR1 SGHAT and CDR2 FQNNGV. The CDR3 loop spans 14 amino acids. V was trimmed by 8 bases and J by 4 bases, leaving 14 bases between them. The CDR3 nucleotides read TGTGCCAGCGGTGGTCGGTTGGGCACCGGGGAGCTGTTTTTT. Amino acids: CASGGRLGTGELFF.

The CDR3 loop is CSLRSSTDTQYF. In nucleotides, the CDR3 is TGCAGCCTTCGATCTAGCACAGATACGCAGTATTTT. This chain uses TRBV29-1 with TRBJ2-3; D is unresolved. Trimming pared 8 bases from V and 0 bases from J, leaving 9 bases between. The germline gives CDR1 SQVTM, CDR2 ANQGSEA. CDR3 length: 12 residues.

The chain joins TRBV2 to TRBJ1-5; 8 nucleotides agree with TRBD1. The CDR3 is 16 residues long. The ends lost 8 bases at V and 2 bases at J; junction bases unmatched: 11. Germline V gives CDR1 SNHLY, CDR2 FYNNEI. The CDR3 sequence: CASQQGAMRGNQPQHF. Here the CDR3 DNA reads TGTGCCAGCCAGCAGGGGGCGATGAGGGGCAATCAGCCCCAGCATTTT.

The rearrangement joins TRBV2 to TRBJ2-4, with 12 bases identical to TRBD2. Germline V gene lookup returns CDR1 SNHLY and CDR2 FYNNEI. The CDR3 totals 15 residues. After removal of 6 bases from V and 6 bases from J, the junction contained 6 bases not matched to a gene. CDR3 protein: CASSQLAGGGNIQYF. DNA for the CDR3: TGTGCCAGCAGCCAACTAGCGGGGGGTGGAAACATTCAGTACTTC.

The chain couples TRBV2 to TRBJ1-5, with TRBD1 identical over 9 bases. The CDR3 is 18 amino acids. J was trimmed by 9 bases and V by 5 bases; bases with no gene match: 20. The germline gives CDR1 SNHLY, CDR2 FYNNEI. CDR3 DNA sequence: TGTGCCAGCAGTCCCAGCAGGCAGACAGGGGGAGTTCCTTGGCCCCAGCATTTT. The encoded protein is CASSPSRQTGGVPWPQHF. The full variable domain, its missing parts supplied by reference TRBV2 and TRBJ1-5, is EPEVTQTPSHQVTQMGQEVILRCVPISNHLYFYWYRQILGQKVEFLVSFYNNEISEKSEIFDDQFSVERPDGSNFTLKIRSTKLEDSAMYFCASSPSRQTGGVPWPQHFGDGTRLSIL.

The V call is TRBV7-6, the J call TRBJ1-2; D is uncertain. Germline V lookup: CDR1 SGHVS, CDR2 FNYEAQ. The CDR3 is 14 amino acids. Trimming removed 5 bases at V and 4 bases at J, with 14 bases between. CDR3 protein: CASSPAIASYGYTF. The CDR3 region has the DNA TGTGCCAGCAGCCCAGCGATTGCTAGCTATGGCTACACCTTC.

CDR3 sequence reads: CASSQTGGITGYTF. The CDR3 DNA sequence: TGTGCCAGCAGTCAGACAGGGGGCATTACGGGCTACACCTTC. The rearrangement links TRBV25-1 to TRBJ1-2, with 10 bases matching TRBD1. This CDR3 contains 14 residues. After removal of 5 bases from V and 8 bases from J, the junction contained 8 bases not matched to a gene. Germline assignment: CDR1 MGHDK and CDR2 SYGVNS.

The V gene is TRBV7-2, the J gene TRBJ2-5; a possible D gene is TRBD1 (6 bases). Germline V lookup: CDR1 SGHTA, CDR2 FQGNSA. The V and J ends lost 5 bases and 5 bases respectively, with 12 bases between them. There are 13 residues in the CDR3. The chain's CDR3 is CASSRNRVETQYF. DNA of the CDR3: TGTGCCAGCAGCCGAAACAGGGTTGAGACCCAGTACTTC.

The chain uses TRBV10-3 and TRBJ2-5; 7 bases align to TRBD2. V lost 6 bases and J lost 3; bases outside the gene matches: 16. This CDR3 is built from 17 residues. Germline lookup yields CDR1 ENHRY and CDR2 SYGVKD. CDR3 sequence: CAIRGPGGGKGKETQYF. In DNA, the CDR3 is TGTGCCATCAGAGGCCCGGGGGGAGGGAAGGGGAAAGAGACCCAGTACTTC.

This sequence joins TRBV30 and TRBJ2-5; 10 bases are shared with TRBD2. CDR3 length equals 14 residues. Trimming at V came to 8 bases and at J to 7 bases, leaving 13 bases not matched to a gene. Germline CDR1 reads GTSNPN; CDR2 reads SVGIG (reference sequence). The CDR3 DNA reads TGTGCCGGTACCGGGACTAGCGTAGGGGGGACCCAGTACTTC. Amino acid sequence: CAGTGTSVGGTQYF.

This chain links TRBV2 with TRBJ2-5; D is perhaps TRBD2 (6 bases). The CDR3 runs to 15 residues. Trimming removed 1 base from V and 5 bases from J, with 14 bases in between. The germline V gene encodes CDR1 SNHLY and CDR2 FYNNEI. CDR3 sequence (DNA): TGTGCCAGCAGTGAAGTGGGACTCATTCGGGAGACCCAGTACTTC. Its translation is CASSEVGLIRETQYF.

The chain employs TRBV10-1 and TRBJ2-1; 7 nucleotides line up with TRBD2. CDR1 WNHNN and CDR2 SYGVQD come from the germline V gene (reference sequence). V was pared by 4 bases and J by 5 bases, with 2 bases of the junction left unmatched. The CDR3 spans 13 residues. This CDR3 reads CASSAGGNNEQFF. The CDR3 DNA follows: TGCGCCAGCAGTGCCGGGGGGAACAATGAGCAGTTCTTC.